Here is one T cell receptor (beta chain) with its context. Its antigen is as yet unknown. Through a sample-barcoded 5' primer and a J-beta primer mix, a second PCR was run for roughly 7 to 11 cycles. TCRdb processed the 5' RACE reads anew with MiXCR; each CDR3 protein has one entry. The sample includes some 1.7 million distinct CDR3 sequences, approximately 28% of them seen just once. These data belong to a study of blood T cells in healthy people across ages. Study-wide findings and caveats: Diversity figures derived from one million T cells were judged to underestimate the true value.

Ten milliliters of peripheral blood were drawn from each donor into EDTA-treated tubes. Specimen: blood. The sequence was collected from a woman under 40 in good health.

CDR3 sequence reads: CSGLLGGPLYGYTF. Written as DNA, the CDR3 is TGCAGTGGGCTCCTAGGGGGCCCACTTTATGGCTACACCTTC. The chain uses TRBV20-1 and TRBJ1-2; 7 positions agree with TRBD1. The ends lost 7 bases at V and 5 bases at J; junction bases unmatched: 13. This CDR3 has 14 amino acids. Germline CDR1 is DFQATT and CDR2 is SNEGSKA (reference sequence).